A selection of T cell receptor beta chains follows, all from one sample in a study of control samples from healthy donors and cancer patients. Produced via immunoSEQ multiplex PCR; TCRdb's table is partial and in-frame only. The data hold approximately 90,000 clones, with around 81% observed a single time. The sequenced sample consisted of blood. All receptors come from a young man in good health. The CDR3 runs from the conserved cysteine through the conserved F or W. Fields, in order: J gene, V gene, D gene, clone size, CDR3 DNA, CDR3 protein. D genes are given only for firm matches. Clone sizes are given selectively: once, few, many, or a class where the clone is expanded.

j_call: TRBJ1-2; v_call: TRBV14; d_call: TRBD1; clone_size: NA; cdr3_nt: TGTGCCAGCAGCCTTACCAGGGGGCTTGGCTACACCTTC; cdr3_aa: CASSLTRGLGYTF
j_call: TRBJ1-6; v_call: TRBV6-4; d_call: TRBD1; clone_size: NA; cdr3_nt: TGTGCCAGCAGCGACAGGGCTAATTCACCCCTCCACTTT; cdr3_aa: CASSDRANSPLHF
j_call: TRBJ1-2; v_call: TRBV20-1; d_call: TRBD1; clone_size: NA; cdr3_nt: TGCAGTGCTTTACAGGGGGATGGCTACACCTTC; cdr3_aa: CSALQGDGYTF
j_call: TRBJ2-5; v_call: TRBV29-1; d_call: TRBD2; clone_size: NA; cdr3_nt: TGCAGCGTGGGACTAGCGGGGGGAGAGACCCAGTACTTC; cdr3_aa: CSVGLAGGETQYF
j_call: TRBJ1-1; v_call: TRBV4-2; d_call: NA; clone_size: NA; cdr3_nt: TGTGCCAGCAGCCCGTCCGGGACCGAGGGCACTGAAGCTTTCTTT; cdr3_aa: CASSPSGTEGTEAFF
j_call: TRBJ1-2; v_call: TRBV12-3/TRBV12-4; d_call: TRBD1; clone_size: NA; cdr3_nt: TGTGCCAGCAGTACGGCCAGGGGGCATGGCTACACCTTC; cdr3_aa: CASSTARGHGYTF
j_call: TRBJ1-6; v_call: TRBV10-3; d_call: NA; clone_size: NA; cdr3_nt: TGTGCCATCAGTGAGTCGAATAGGCGGCAGAATAATTCACCCCTCCACTTT; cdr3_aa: CAISESNRRQNNSPLHF
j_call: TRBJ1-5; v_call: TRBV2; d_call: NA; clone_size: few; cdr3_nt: TGTGCCAGCAGTGAAGCTCGGGGGAGCAGACAGCCCCAGCATTTT; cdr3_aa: CASSEARGSRQPQHF
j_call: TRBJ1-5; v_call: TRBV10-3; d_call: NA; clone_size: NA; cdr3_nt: TGTGCCATCAGTGAGGGGGGTGGGGGGCAGCCCCAGCATTTT; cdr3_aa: CAISEGGGGQPQHF
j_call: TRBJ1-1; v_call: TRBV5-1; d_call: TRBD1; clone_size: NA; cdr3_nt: TGCGCCAGCAGCTTAACAGGGGGCGTAGGGAACACTGAAGCTTTCTTT; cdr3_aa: CASSLTGGVGNTEAFF
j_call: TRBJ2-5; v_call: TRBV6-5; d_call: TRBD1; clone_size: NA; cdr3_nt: TGTGCCAGCAGCATTTGGGACAGGGGTTATGAGACCCAGTACTTC; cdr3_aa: CASSIWDRGYETQYF
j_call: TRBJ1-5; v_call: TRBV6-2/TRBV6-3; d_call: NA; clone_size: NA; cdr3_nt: TGTGCCAGCAGTTACTCGACAGGTGTGGGCAATCAGCCCCAGCATTTT; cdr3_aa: CASSYSTGVGNQPQHF
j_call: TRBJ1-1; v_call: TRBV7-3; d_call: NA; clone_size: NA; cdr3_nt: TGTGCCAGCAGCTTAACGGAAGGGGACACTGAAGCTTTCTTT; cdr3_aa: CASSLTEGDTEAFF
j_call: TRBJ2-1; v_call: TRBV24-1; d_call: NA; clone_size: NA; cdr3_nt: TGTGCCACCAGTGATTTTAGGACGCCAAACTACAATGAGCAGTTCTTC; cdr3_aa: CATSDFRTPNYNEQFF
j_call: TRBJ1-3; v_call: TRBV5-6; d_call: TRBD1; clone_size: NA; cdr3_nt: TGTGCCAGCAGCTTACAGGGGGCCGGAGGAAACACCATATATTTT; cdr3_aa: CASSLQGAGGNTIYF
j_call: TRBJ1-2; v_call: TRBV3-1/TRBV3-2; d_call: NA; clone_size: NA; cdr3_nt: TGTGCCAGCAGCCAAGAGAACGGGAACTATGGCTACACCTTC; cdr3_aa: CASSQENGNYGYTF
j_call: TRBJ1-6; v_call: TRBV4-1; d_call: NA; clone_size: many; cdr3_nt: TGCGCCAGCAGCCATGCCCAGGGGATGAATAATTCACCCCTCCACTTT; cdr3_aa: CASSHAQGMNNSPLHF
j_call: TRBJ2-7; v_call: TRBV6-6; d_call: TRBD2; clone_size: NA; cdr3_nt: TGTGCCAGCAGTTACGGTTCTAGCGGGGGGGCGCAAGAGCAGTACTTC; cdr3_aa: CASSYGSSGGAQEQYF
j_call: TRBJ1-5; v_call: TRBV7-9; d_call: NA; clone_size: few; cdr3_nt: TGTGCCAGCAGCTTATATTTGGGTAGCAATCAGCCCCAGCATTTT; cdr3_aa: CASSLYLGSNQPQHF
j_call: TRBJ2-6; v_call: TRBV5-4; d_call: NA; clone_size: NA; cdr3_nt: TGTGCCAGCAGCCGTGACCCGTCCTCCGCAGCACCCTCTGGGGCCAACGTCCTGACTTTC; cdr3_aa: CASSRDPSSAAPSGANVLTF
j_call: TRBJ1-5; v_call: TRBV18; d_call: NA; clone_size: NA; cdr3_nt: TGTGCCAGCTCACCACAGTCAGCAGGGATCAATCAGCCCCAGCATTTT; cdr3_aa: CASSPQSAGINQPQHF
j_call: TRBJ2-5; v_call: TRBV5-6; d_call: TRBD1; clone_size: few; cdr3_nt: TGTGCCAGCAGCCCACAGGGGTTGGAGACCCAGTACTTC; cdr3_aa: CASSPQGLETQYF
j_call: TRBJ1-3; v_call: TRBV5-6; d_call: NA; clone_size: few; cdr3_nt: TGTGCCAGCAGCTTGCCAGGGAACGTCGGAAACACCATATATTTT; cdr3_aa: CASSLPGNVGNTIYF
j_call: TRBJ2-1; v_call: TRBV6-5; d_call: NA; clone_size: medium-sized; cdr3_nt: TGTGCCAGCAGTAGCCGGGACGTGCACAATGAGCAGTTCTTC; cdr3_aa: CASSSRDVHNEQFF
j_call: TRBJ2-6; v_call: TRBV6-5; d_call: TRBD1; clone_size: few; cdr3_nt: TGTGCCAGCAGCCTGACAGGGGCTGGGGCCAACGTCCTGACTTTC; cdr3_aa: CASSLTGAGANVLTF
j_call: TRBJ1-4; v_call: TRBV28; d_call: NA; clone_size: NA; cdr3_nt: TGTGCCAGCAGTCCTACAGGGAGGGGTAATGAAAAACTGTTTTTT; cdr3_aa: CASSPTGRGNEKLFF
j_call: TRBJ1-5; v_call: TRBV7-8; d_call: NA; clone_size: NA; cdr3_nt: TGTGCCAGCAGCTTAGGCCAGGCGGGGGGCAGCAATCAGCCCCAGCATTTT; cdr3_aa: CASSLGQAGGSNQPQHF
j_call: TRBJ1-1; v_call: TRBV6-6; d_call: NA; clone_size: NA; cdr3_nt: TGTGCCAGCAGGTTCACTGAAGCTTTCTTT; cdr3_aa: CASRFTEAFF
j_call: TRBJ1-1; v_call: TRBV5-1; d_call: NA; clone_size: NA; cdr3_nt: TGCGCCACCCGACTCGGGGGGGGACTGCAGAACACTGAAGCTTTCTTT; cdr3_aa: CATRLGGGLQNTEAFF
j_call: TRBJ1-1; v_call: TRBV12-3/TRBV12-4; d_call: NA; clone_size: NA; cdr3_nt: TGTGCCAGCAGTTTGAACACCGTCAGTGAAGCTTTCTTT; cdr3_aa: CASSLNTVSEAFF
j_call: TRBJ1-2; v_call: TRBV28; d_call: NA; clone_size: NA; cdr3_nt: TGTGCCAGCAGCCTCCGGGGCTATGGCTACACCTTC; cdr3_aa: CASSLRGYGYTF
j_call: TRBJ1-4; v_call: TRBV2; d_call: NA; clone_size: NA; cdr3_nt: TGTGCCAGCAGTGCGGGGGCAACTAATGAAAAACTGTTTTTT; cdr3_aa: CASSAGATNEKLFF
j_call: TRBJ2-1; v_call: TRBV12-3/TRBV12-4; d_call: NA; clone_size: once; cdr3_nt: TGTGCCAGCAGTCTTCGCTCCTACAATGAGCAGTTCTTC; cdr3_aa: CASSLRSYNEQFF
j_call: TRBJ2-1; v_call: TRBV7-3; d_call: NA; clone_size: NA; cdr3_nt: TGTGCCAGCAGCTCAACCCATGGACAAGCCAATGAGCAGTTCTTC; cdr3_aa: CASSSTHGQANEQFF
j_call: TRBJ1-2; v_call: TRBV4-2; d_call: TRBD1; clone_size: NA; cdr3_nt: TGTGCCAGCAGCCAAGCCCCCTCAAGACAGGGAAATAACGGCTACACCTTC; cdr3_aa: CASSQAPSRQGNNGYTF
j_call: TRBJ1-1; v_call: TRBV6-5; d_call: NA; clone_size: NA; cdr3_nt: TGTGCCAGCAGTTCCCCGGGATCTATCACTGAAGCTTTCTTT; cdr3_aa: CASSSPGSITEAFF
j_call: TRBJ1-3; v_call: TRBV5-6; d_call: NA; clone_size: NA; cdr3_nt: TGTGCCAGCAGCACTACAGGATCCTCTGGAAACACCATATATTTT; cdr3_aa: CASSTTGSSGNTIYF
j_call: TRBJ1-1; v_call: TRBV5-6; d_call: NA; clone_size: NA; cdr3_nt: TGTGCCAGCAGCCCTGGAAACAGGGAGGAGGCTTTCTTT; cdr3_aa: CASSPGNREEAFF
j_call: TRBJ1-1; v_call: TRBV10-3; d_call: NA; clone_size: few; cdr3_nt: TGTGCCATCAGTGAGTCAGGGGCCACTGAAGCTTTCTTT; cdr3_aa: CAISESGATEAFF
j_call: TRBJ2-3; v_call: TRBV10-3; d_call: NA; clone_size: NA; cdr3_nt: TGTGCCATCAGTGAGTGGGGTCCCACAGATACGCAGTATTTT; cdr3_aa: CAISEWGPTDTQYF
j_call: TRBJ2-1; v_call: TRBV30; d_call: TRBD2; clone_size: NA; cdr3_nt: TGTGCCTGCGGACTAGCTGGTAATGAGCAGTTCTTC; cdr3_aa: CACGLAGNEQFF
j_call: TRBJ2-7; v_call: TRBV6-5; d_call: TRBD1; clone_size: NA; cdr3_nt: TGTGCCACTACTGCGGGACAGGGGGCCTACGAGCAGTACTTC; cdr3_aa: CATTAGQGAYEQYF
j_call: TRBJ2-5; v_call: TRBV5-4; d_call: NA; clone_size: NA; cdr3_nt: TGTGCCAGCAGCTTCGGGATTTACCAAGAGACCCAGTACTTC; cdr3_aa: CASSFGIYQETQYF
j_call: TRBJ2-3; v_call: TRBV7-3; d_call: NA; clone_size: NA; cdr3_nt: TGTGCCAGCAGCTTAACCCTAGTCGGGCACGATACGCAGTATTTT; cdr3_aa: CASSLTLVGHDTQYF
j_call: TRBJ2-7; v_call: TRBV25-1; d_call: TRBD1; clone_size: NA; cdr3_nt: TGTGCCAGCAGTCGAGGGGTGGGACAGGGAAGATACGAGCAGTACTTC; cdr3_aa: CASSRGVGQGRYEQYF
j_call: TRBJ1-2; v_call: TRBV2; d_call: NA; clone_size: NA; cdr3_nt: TGTGCCAGCAGGGTACGACAGGATTCTCGTGGCTACACCTTC; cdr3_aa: CASRVRQDSRGYTF
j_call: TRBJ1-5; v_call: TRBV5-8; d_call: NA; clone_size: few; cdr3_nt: TGTGCCAGCAGCTTGGTGGTCCTCATGCCAGGCAATCAGCCCCAGCATTTT; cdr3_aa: CASSLVVLMPGNQPQHF
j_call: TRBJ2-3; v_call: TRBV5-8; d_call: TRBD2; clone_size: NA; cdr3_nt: TGTGCCAGCAGCTTTATTAGCGGGTACTCCACAGATACGCAGTATTTT; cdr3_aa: CASSFISGYSTDTQYF
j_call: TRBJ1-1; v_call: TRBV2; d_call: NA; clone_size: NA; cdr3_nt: TGTGCCAGCGAGGGGGAAGGGGGACCACCAGCTTTCTTT; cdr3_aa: CASEGEGGPPAFF
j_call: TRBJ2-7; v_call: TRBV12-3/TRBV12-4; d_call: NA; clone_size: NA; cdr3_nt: TGTGCCAGCAGTTTATCCGGGGGTTACGAGCAGTACTTC; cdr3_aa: CASSLSGGYEQYF
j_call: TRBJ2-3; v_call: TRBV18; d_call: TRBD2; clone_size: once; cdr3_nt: TGTGCCAGCTCACCACGACTAGCGGGGACAGATACGCAGTATTTT; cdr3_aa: CASSPRLAGTDTQYF
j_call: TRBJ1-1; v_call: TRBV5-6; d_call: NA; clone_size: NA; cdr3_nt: TGTGCCAGCAGTGGGGTCGGCACTGAAGCTTTCTTT; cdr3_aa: CASSGVGTEAFF
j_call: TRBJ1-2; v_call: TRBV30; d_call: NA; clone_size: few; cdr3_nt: TGTGCCTGGTCGGGGGTTAACTATGGCTACACCTTC; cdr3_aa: CAWSGVNYGYTF
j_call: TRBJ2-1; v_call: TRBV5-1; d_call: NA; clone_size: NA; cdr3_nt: TGCGCCAGCAGGGACAGTTTATCCTCCTACAATGAGCAGTTCTTC; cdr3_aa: CASRDSLSSYNEQFF